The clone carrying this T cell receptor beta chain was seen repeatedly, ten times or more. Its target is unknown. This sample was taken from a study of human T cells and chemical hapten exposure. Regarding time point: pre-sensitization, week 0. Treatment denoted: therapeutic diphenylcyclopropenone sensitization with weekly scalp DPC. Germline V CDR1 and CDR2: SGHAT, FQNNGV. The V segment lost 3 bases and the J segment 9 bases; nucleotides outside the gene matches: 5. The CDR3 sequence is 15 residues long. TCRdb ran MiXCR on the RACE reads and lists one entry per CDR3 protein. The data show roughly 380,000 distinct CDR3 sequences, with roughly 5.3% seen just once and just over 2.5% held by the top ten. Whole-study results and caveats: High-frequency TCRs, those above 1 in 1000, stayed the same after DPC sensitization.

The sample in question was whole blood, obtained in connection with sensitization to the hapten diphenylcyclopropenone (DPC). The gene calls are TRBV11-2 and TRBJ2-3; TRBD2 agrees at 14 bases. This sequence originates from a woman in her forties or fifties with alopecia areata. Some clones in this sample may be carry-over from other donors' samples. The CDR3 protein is CASSLTSGGAATQYF. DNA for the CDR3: TGTGCCAGCAGCTTGACTAGCGGGGGGGCGGCAACGCAGTATTTT. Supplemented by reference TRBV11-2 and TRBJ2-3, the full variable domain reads EAGVAQSPRYKIIEKRQSVAFWCNPISGHATLYWYQQILGQGPKLLIQFQNNGVVDDSQLPKDRFSAERLKGVDSTLKIQPAKLEDSAVYLCASSLTSGGAATQYFGPGTRLTVL.